This T cell receptor (beta chain) was captured in a study of T cells after somatic rescue of genetic block. Profiled with immunoSEQ multiplex PCR; TCRdb holds only in-frame clones, not every one. The table has about 11,000 clones, approximately 79% seen once. The CDR3 length is 15 residues. Germline V gene sequence: CDR1 MNHEY, CDR2 SVGAGI. Trimming took off 1 base at V and 8 bases at J, with 17 bases between the two ends. This chain joins TRBV6-5 and TRBJ1-2; D uncertain. Sequencing used peripheral blood mononuclear cells (PBMCs). The TCR originated in a boy younger than 18. CDR3 coding DNA: TGTGCCAGCAGTTACTTAATCGGGCAGCCTACAGGCTACACCTTC. Its translation is CASSYLIGQPTGYTF.